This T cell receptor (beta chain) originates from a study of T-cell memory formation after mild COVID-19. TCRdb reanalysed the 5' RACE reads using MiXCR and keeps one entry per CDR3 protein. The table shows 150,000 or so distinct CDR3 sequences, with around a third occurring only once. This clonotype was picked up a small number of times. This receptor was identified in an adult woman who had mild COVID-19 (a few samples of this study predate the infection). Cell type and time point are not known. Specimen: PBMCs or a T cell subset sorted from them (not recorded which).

CDR3 region: CASSLGTDEQYF. In DNA form, the CDR3 reads TGTGCCAGCAGTTTGGGGACGGACGAGCAGTACTTC. The chain uses TRBV12-3 or TRBV12-4 and TRBJ2-7; D may match TRBD1 or TRBD2 (5 bases each). V was cut by 3 bases and J by 5 bases, with 8 bases left in between. The CDR3 is 12 amino acids.